This T cell receptor beta chain was documented in a study of graft-versus-host responses after intestinal transplantation. Background on the study: All recipients got anti-thymocyte globulin induction, then tacrolimus and steroids for roughly 3 years.

Regarding this clone: As yet, its antigen is unknown.

Clones were read by immunoSEQ multiplex PCR, and TCRdb kept only the in-frame ones, dropping some. The sample holds over 70,000 clones, roughly 94% seen once. The CDR3 has 16 residues. V was cut by 2 bases and J by 6 bases, with 18 bases left in between. The germline gives CDR1 MNHNY, CDR2 SVGAGI (reference sequence). Study conclusions and caveats: Recipient bone marrow held GvH clones, some seen earlier in ileum or blood. There was an association between peak levels of circulating GvH clones and early post-transplant HvG declines. The presence of high graft-versus-host to host-versus-graft clonal ratios in allografts characterized patients with graft-donor T cell macrochimerism.

This TCR was recovered from a human donor who received an intestinal transplant. The chain links TRBV6-6 to TRBJ2-3; D not certain. Material: unstimulated CD8+ T cells sorted from spleen or lymph node cells, obtained before intestinal transplant. The CDR3 DNA follows: TGTGCCAGCAGTTACCTCCTCGACTCCCGGTCTGATACGCAGTATTTT. This encodes CASSYLLDSRSDTQYF.